This TCR beta chain emerged from a study of T cell responses to AZD1222 COVID-19 vaccine. Profiling relied on immunoSEQ multiplex PCR, and the TCRdb table lists in-frame clones only, not all of them. The data hold approximately 100,000 clones, with 92% observed a single time. For this clone: Its antigen is as yet unknown.

The CDR3 has 15 residues. CDR1 and CDR2 (germline): SGDLS, YYNGEE. Trimming took off 1 base at V and 2 bases at J, with 13 bases between the two ends. Overall study findings and caveats: Most donors were white British and more were female, and clonal diversity was possibly underestimated.

The source is an adult in good health. Sequences were derived from peripheral blood, sampled on day 0 of AZD1222 vaccination. This rearrangement joins TRBV9 to TRBJ2-7; D perhaps matches TRBD2 (6 bases). The chain's CDR3 is CASSVREVSPYEQYF. In DNA form, the CDR3 reads TGTGCCAGCAGCGTAAGGGAGGTCAGTCCCTACGAGCAGTACTTC.